This T cell receptor (beta chain) was captured in a study of control samples from healthy donors and cancer patients. The V segment lost 3 bases and the J segment 7 bases; nucleotides outside the gene matches: 7. The CDR3 contains 15 residues. Germline V CDR1 and CDR2: MDHEN, SYDVKM. Method: immunoSEQ multiplex PCR; TCRdb's copy keeps in-frame clones and lacks some. The sample has some 150,000 clones, about 90% seen once. The origin of this receptor is a man aged 25-45 years in good health. This rearrangement joins TRBV28 to TRBJ1-5; 9 positions match TRBD1. The sequenced sample consisted of blood. CDR3 bases: TGTGCCAGCAGTTTGGGACAGGGTATATCCCAGCCCCAGCATTTT. This codes for CASSLGQGISQPQHF.